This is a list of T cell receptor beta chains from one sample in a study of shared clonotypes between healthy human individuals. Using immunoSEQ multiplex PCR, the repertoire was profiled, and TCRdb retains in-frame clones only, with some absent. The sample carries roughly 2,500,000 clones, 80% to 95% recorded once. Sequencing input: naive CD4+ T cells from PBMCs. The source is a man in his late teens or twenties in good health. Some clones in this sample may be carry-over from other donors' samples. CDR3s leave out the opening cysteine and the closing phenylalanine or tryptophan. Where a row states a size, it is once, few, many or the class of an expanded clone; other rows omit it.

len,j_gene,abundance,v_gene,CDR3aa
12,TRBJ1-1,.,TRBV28,ASSSGTLNTEAF
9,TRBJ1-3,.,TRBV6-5,ASRTGDTIY
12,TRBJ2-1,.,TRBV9,ASSVDGRYNEQF
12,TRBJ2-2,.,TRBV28,ASRRDWNTGELF
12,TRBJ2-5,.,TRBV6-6,ASSFSWPQETQY
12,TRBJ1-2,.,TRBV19,ARKDRFVNYGYT
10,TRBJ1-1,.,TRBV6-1,ASSDRVTEAF
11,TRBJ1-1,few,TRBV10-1,ASSEHVNTEAF
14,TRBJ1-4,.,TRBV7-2,ASSLDPTGAGEKLF
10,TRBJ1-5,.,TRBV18,ASSPPEGPQH
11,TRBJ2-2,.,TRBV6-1,ASSEANTGELF
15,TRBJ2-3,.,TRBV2,ASSEALGLAGADTQY
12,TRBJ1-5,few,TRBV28,ASSPRTGNQPQH
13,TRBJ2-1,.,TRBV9,ASSNRDPSSGEQF
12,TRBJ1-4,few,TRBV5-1,ASSPGTGYEKLF
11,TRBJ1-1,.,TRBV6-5,ASSERQGREAF
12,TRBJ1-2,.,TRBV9,ASSEGPLDYGYT
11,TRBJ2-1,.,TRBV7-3,ASSRDRDSEQF
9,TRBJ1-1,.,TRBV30,AWSVSVQAF
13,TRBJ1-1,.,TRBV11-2,ASSTRRNRGTEAF
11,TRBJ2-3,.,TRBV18,ASSTSYTDTQY
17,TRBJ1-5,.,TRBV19,ASSSSPGAGYRGNQPQH
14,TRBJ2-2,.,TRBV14,ASSRGQGYTTGELF
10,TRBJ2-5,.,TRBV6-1,ASSEVSGTEY
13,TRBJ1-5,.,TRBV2,ASSERQRGNQPQH
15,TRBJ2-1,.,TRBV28,ASSPPWAGGRYNEQF
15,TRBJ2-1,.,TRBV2,ASRGTGSGVSYNEQF
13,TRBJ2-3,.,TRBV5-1,ASSLADRQRDTQY
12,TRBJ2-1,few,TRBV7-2,ASSLTSGHNEQF
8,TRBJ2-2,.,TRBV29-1,SVWNGELF
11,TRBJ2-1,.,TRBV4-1,ASYSLTYNEQF
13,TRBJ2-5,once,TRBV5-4,ASRQGQGPRETQY
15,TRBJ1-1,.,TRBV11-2,ASSQIHKGSSGTEAF
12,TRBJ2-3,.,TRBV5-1,ASRAGGPTDTQY
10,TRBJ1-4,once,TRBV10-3,AISEFSEKLF
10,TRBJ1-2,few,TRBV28,ASIGGNYGYT
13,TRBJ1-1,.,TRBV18,ASSLNSVQNTEAF
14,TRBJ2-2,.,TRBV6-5,ASSFLRGGYTGELF
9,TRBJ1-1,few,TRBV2,ASRGGKEAF